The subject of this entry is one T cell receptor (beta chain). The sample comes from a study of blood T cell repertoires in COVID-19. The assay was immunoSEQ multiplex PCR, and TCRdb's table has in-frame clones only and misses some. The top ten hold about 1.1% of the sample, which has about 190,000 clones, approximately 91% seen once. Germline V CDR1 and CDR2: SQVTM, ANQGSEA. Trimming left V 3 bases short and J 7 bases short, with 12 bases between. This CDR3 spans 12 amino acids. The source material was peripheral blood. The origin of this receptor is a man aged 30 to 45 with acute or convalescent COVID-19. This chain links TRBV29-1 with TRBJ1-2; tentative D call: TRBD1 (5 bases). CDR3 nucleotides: TGCAGCGTTGATCTCAGGGTTGGTGGCTACACCTTC. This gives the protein CSVDLRVGGYTF.